The 25 T cell receptor beta chains given below trace back to one sample, sequenced in a study of cytomegalovirus exposure and HLA in healthy donors. Primers included in the PCR were 60 Vbeta and 13 Jbeta primers. Method: immunoSEQ multiplex PCR; TCRdb's copy keeps in-frame clones and lacks some. Of over 150,000 clones in the sample, 82% were seen once. Sequencing was carried out using PBMCs. These receptors were obtained from a girl aged 2 to 10 in good health and CMV-seropositive.

There are a few counts of this clone. The gene calls are TRBV5-6 and TRBJ1-1; possibly TRBD1 for D (6 bases). CDR1 and CDR2 from the germline V gene are SGHDT and YYEEEE. V lost 3 bases, J lost 0 bases, and 12 bases lay in between. This CDR3 comprises 15 residues. Here the CDR3 reads CASSYGQSMNTEAFF. In nucleotides, the CDR3 is TGTGCCAGCAGCTACGGACAGTCCATGAACACTGAAGCTTTCTTT.

In DNA, the CDR3 is TGTGCCAGCAGCCCTTTAGCGGGAGAGAAAAACAATGAGCAGTTCTTC. The encoded protein is CASSPLAGEKNNEQFF. The chain recombines TRBV14 with TRBJ2-1; 9 bases agree with TRBD2. This CDR3 has 16 amino acids. J gave up 5 bases and V 4 bases, and 9 bases lay outside the gene matches. Germline lookup yields CDR1 SGHDN and CDR2 FVKESK.

This clone was counted a single time. This rearrangement joins TRBV30 to TRBJ2-7; 7 positions agree with TRBD2. The CDR3 has 11 amino acids. J gave up 3 bases and V 8 bases, and 4 bases lay outside the gene matches. The germline CDR1 and CDR2 sequences are GTSNPN and SVGIG (reference sequence). This CDR3 is CARGRGYEQYF. CDR3 coding DNA: TGTGCCCGGGGGAGGGGCTACGAGCAGTACTTC.

The gene calls are TRBV5-1 and TRBJ2-5, with 7 bases matching TRBD2. Germline V lookup: CDR1 SGHRS, CDR2 YFSETQ. The CDR3 length is 14 residues. Trimming at V came to 4 bases and at J to 5 bases, leaving 8 bases not matched to a gene. CDR3 loop: CASSATGGRETQYF. Written as DNA, the CDR3 is TGCGCCAGCAGCGCGACGGGAGGCAGGGAGACCCAGTACTTC. Full variable domain (missing parts from reference TRBV5-1 and TRBJ2-5): KAGVTQTPRYLIKTRGQQVTLSCSPISGHRSVSWYQQTPGQGLQFLFEYFSETQRNKGNFPGRFSGRQFSNSRSEMNVSTLELGDSALYLCASSATGGRETQYFGPGTRLLVL.

The J gene is TRBJ2-5, the V gene TRBV6-6; 10 bases align to TRBD1. Unmatched junction bases numbered 5, after V lost 7 bases and J lost 3 bases. This CDR3 has 14 residues. Per the germline V gene, CDR1 is MNHNY and CDR2 is SVGAGI (reference sequence). CDR3 sequence (DNA): TGTGCCAGCACGGACAGGGGGAAAGAAGAGACCCAGTACTTC. Its translation: CASTDRGKEETQYF.

This sequence joins TRBV4-1 and TRBJ1-2; the D gene is possibly TRBD1 (5 bases). V lost 5 bases, J lost 7 bases, and 23 bases lay in between. The germline gives CDR1 MGHRA, CDR2 YSYEKL. The CDR3 sequence is 16 residues long. The CDR3 spells CASSGVSQGYSGGYTF. The CDR3 DNA reads TGCGCCAGCAGCGGGGTCTCCCAGGGATACTCGGGTGGCTACACCTTC.

The genes are TRBV4-1 and TRBJ1-3, with 9 bases fitting TRBD1. This CDR3 is built from 16 residues. V shed 1 base, J shed 2 bases, and the junction held 3 bases outside the gene matches. Germline CDR1 MGHRA, CDR2 YSYEKL. CDR3 amino acids: CASSQARTGAGNTIYF. In DNA form, the CDR3 reads TGCGCCAGCAGCCAAGCCCGGACAGGGGCTGGAAACACCATATATTTT.

The chain recombines TRBV7-2 with TRBJ2-5, with 9 bases matching TRBD1. J was trimmed by 2 bases and V by 5 bases; bases with no gene match: 6. Per germline, CDR1 SGHTA and CDR2 FQGNSA. This CDR3 is built from 15 residues. CDR3 amino acids: CASSQSGTGQETQYF. The CDR3 DNA sequence: TGTGCCAGCAGCCAATCCGGGACAGGGCAAGAGACCCAGTACTTC.

This clone was observed a handful of times. The chain joins TRBV5-1 to TRBJ2-3; TRBD1 aligns across 8 bases. This CDR3 is built from 16 residues. The junction had 11 bases not matched to a gene; V was cut back by 4 bases and J by 4 bases. Germline CDR1 and CDR2: SGHRS and YFSETQ. The CDR3 DNA sequence: TGCGCCAGCAGCACCGAGGGGACAGGCTGGCCAGATACGCAGTATTTT. This gives the protein CASSTEGTGWPDTQYF. The entire variable domain, with the rest obtained from reference TRBV5-1 and TRBJ2-3, is as follows: KAGVTQTPRYLIKTRGQQVTLSCSPISGHRSVSWYQQTPGQGLQFLFEYFSETQRNKGNFPGRFSGRQFSNSRSEMNVSTLELGDSALYLCASSTEGTGWPDTQYFGPGTRLTVL.

J is TRBJ2-7 and V is TRBV7-8, with 7 nucleotides matching TRBD2. The CDR3 consists of 15 residues. V was pared by 1 base and J by 5 bases, with 8 bases of the junction left unmatched. Per the germline V gene, CDR1 is SGHVS and CDR2 is FQNEAQ. The CDR3 loop reads CASSLGGGPINEQYF. As DNA, the CDR3 is TGTGCCAGCAGCTTAGGGGGAGGGCCGATAAACGAGCAGTACTTC.

V and J are TRBV7-3 and TRBJ1-4; 10 nucleotides line up with TRBD1. Per germline, CDR1 SGHTA and CDR2 FQGTGA. The CDR3 has 15 amino acids. After removal of 5 bases from V and 7 bases from J, the junction contained 7 bases not matched to a gene. The CDR3 DNA is TGTGCCAGCAGCCCGACAGGGGGCGGGGGTGAAAAACTGTTTTTT. Encoded protein: CASSPTGGGGEKLFF.

The rearrangement links TRBV28 to TRBJ2-3; 7 bases are shared with TRBD2. Germline CDR1 is MDHEN and CDR2 is SYDVKM. V lost 9 bases to trimming and J lost 3 bases; unmatched junction nucleotides: 6. This CDR3 is built from 13 residues. The CDR3 loop is CASERDPTDTQYF. In DNA, the CDR3 is TGTGCCAGTGAGCGGGACCCAACAGATACGCAGTATTTT.

The chain combines TRBV7-8 with TRBJ2-7, with 8 nucleotides matching TRBD1. The CDR3 has 14 residues. The junction had 4 bases not matched to a gene; V was cut back by 3 bases and J by 3 bases. Germline V gives CDR1 SGHVS, CDR2 FQNEAQ. CDR3: CASSLTGVSYEQYF. The CDR3, as DNA: TGTGCCAGCAGCTTGACAGGGGTAAGCTACGAGCAGTACTTC.

V usage is TRBV28 and J usage is TRBJ2-7; 7 bases fit TRBD1. Germline-derived CDR1 and CDR2 are MDHEN and SYDVKM. The CDR3 covers 16 residues. The V segment lost 1 base and the J segment 4 bases; nucleotides outside the gene matches: 10. Here the CDR3 DNA reads TGTGCCAGCAGTTTATCGGTCGGGACAGCACATTACGAGCAGTACTTC. As protein: CASSLSVGTAHYEQYF.

The chain couples TRBV12-1 to TRBJ1-5. TRBV12-1 is flagged as a pseudogene. This CDR3 contains 14 residues. CDR3 DNA: TGTGCCAGCAGCTTTTGCGGCAGTAATCAGCCCCAGCATTTT. Translation gives CASSFCGSNQPQHF.

This sequence joins TRBV9 and TRBJ1-2, with D perhaps TRBD1 (5 bases). Between the trimmed V and J ends, which lost 3 bases and 6 bases, there was a span of 18 bases. The CDR3 runs 15 residues. CDR1 is SGDLS and CDR2 is YYNGEE in the germline V gene. In nucleotides, the CDR3 is TGTGCCAGCAGCGCTTCCGTAGGAGGGGAAAATGGCTACACCTTC. Translating it yields CASSASVGGENGYTF.

This clone has just a few counts. The chain employs TRBV10-3 and TRBJ2-7; TRBD2 matches at 11 bases. CDR1 is ENHRY and CDR2 is SYGVKD in the germline V gene. V lost 6 bases and J lost 2; bases outside the gene matches: 6. This CDR3 comprises 15 residues. The CDR3 loop is CAISEGTSGTYEQYF. In nucleotides, the CDR3 is TGTGCCATCAGCGAAGGGACTAGCGGAACCTACGAGCAGTACTTC.

This rearrangement joins TRBV10-3 to TRBJ1-1; 9 nucleotides align to TRBD1. This CDR3 is 13 amino acids long. V lost 10 bases to trimming and J lost 3 bases; unmatched junction nucleotides: 6. From germline, CDR1 is ENHRY and CDR2 SYGVKD. The CDR3 sequence is CANNRDRDTEAFF. The CDR3 coding sequence is TGTGCCAACAATCGGGACAGGGACACTGAAGCTTTCTTT.

This chain links TRBV6-5 with TRBJ1-5; the D gene is possibly TRBD1 (5 bases). V was clipped by 6 bases and J by 1 base, with 7 bases between them. Germline lookup yields CDR1 MNHEY and CDR2 SVGAGI. The CDR3 is 13 amino acids. The CDR3 reads CASSRQSNQPQHF. In DNA, the CDR3 is TGTGCCAGCAGCCGACAGAGCAATCAGCCCCAGCATTTT.

The V and J genes are TRBV6-1 and TRBJ1-5; D not certain. V lost 5 bases and J lost 5, with 13 bases in between. The CDR3 runs 14 residues. CDR1 and CDR2 from the germline V gene are MNHNS and SASEGT. The CDR3 spells CASSQGSGDQPQHF. The CDR3 nucleotides read TGTGCCAGCAGTCAAGGATCGGGAGATCAGCCCCAGCATTTT.

The rearrangement uses TRBV15 and TRBJ2-6; D might be TRBD1 (6 bases). Germline V gives CDR1 LNHNV, CDR2 YYDKDF (reference sequence). V was trimmed by 0 bases and J by 0 bases, leaving 15 bases between them. The CDR3 runs to 19 residues. The CDR3 DNA reads TGTGCCACCAGCAGAGATTTTCGGCACAGGGCCTCTGGGGCCAACGTCCTGACTTTC. Protein product: CATSRDFRHRASGANVLTF.

The rearrangement uses TRBV5-1 and TRBJ2-5; 11 bases fit TRBD2. Losses at the gene ends were 6 bases for V and 4 bases for J; bases not matched to a gene: 14. This CDR3 has 17 amino acids. The germline V gene encodes CDR1 SGHRS and CDR2 YFSETQ. The CDR3 region is CASNRGLAGRIGETQYF. The CDR3 nucleotides read TGCGCCAGCAACCGAGGACTAGCGGGTAGGATAGGAGAGACCCAGTACTTC.

The J gene is TRBJ1-1, the V gene TRBV5-1; 7 nucleotides align to TRBD1. Looked up from germline, CDR1 is SGHRS and CDR2 is YFSETQ. Trimming took 0 bases from V and 1 from J; bases not matched to a gene: 6. The CDR3 spans 16 residues. The CDR3 sequence: CASSLAGTDQNTEAFF. CDR3 nucleotide sequence: TGCGCCAGCAGCTTGGCCGGGACAGATCAGAACACTGAAGCTTTCTTT.

The V call is TRBV7-9, the J call TRBJ2-3, with 10 nucleotides matching TRBD1. The J segment lost 3 bases and the V segment lost 4 bases, leaving 4 bases of the junction unmatched. Germline V CDR1 and CDR2: SEHNR, FQNEAQ (reference sequence). This CDR3 comprises 15 residues. The chain's CDR3 is CASSSGQGETDTQYF. The CDR3 DNA sequence: TGTGCCAGCAGCTCCGGACAGGGGGAAACAGATACGCAGTATTTT.

The CDR3 spells CASSPGTGPDTEAFF. The CDR3 DNA is TGTGCCAGCAGTCCCGGGACAGGTCCTGACACTGAAGCTTTCTTT. J is TRBJ1-1 and V is TRBV27; 8 nucleotides line up with TRBD1. The germline V gene has CDR1 MNHEY and CDR2 SMNVEV (reference sequence). V was clipped by 5 bases and J by 3 bases; unmatched bases: 8. The CDR3 sequence is 15 residues long.